The 28 T cell receptor beta chains listed next were all sequenced from one sample in a study of blood T cells in healthy people across ages. Primers used in a second PCR of about 7 to 12 cycles were a sample-barcoded 5' primer and a J-beta primer mix. TCRdb reanalysed the 5' RACE reads using MiXCR and keeps one entry per CDR3 protein. In the table there are some 1.5 million distinct CDR3 sequences, roughly 27% of which are singletons. Sequencing used blood. The receptor set was obtained from a woman aged 30 to 39 in good health.

The gene calls are TRBV5-5 and TRBJ2-4; 7 bases are a match to TRBD1. From germline, CDR1 is SGHKS and CDR2 YYEKEE (reference sequence). The CDR3 is made up of 19 amino acids. The J segment lost 6 bases and the V segment lost 4 bases, leaving 22 bases of the junction unmatched. The CDR3 here is CASSPLGSRGRGFLNIQYF. The DNA for the CDR3 is TGTGCCAGCAGCCCCCTCGGTAGTAGGGGGCGCGGGTTTTTAAACATTCAGTACTTC. Using reference TRBV5-5 and TRBJ2-4 for the parts outside the CDR3, the full variable domain is DAGVTQSPTHLIKTRGQQVTLRCSPISGHKSVSWYQQVLGQGPQFIFQYYEKEERGRGNFPDRFSARQFPNYSSELNVNALLLGDSALYLCASSPLGSRGRGFLNIQYFGAGTRLSVL.

The rearrangement joins TRBV19 to TRBJ1-2; D possibly corresponds to TRBD1 (5 bases). V dropped 4 bases and J dropped 2 bases, with 8 bases sitting between them. The CDR3 runs to 13 residues. Germline CDR1 reads LNHDA; CDR2 reads SQIVND (reference sequence). CDR3 residues: CASSTRDNYGYTF. The CDR3 bases are TGTGCCAGTAGTACCCGGGACAACTATGGCTACACCTTC. The full variable domain, with the rest looked up from reference TRBV19 and TRBJ1-2, is DGGITQSPKYLFRKEGQNVTLSCEQNLNHDAMYWYRQDPGQGLRLIYYSQIVNDFQKGDIAEGYSVSREKKESFPLTVTSAQKNPTAFYLCASSTRDNYGYTFGSGTRLTVV.

This chain joins TRBV7-9 and TRBJ1-2; 7 positions agree with TRBD1. The CDR3 has 16 amino acids. The V and J ends lost 4 bases and 5 bases, in that order; junction bases with no gene match: 13. Germline V gene lookup returns CDR1 SEHNR and CDR2 FQNEAQ (reference sequence). The CDR3 reads CASSSPRQGWIYGYTF. As DNA, the CDR3 is TGTGCCAGCAGCTCACCGAGACAGGGATGGATTTATGGCTACACCTTC.

This clonotype was counted ten times or more. The genes are TRBV7-2 and TRBJ2-6; no clear D. From germline, CDR1 is SGHTA and CDR2 FQGNSA. CDR3 length equals 16 residues. Trimming stripped 3 bases from V and 1 base from J, with 10 bases between. This CDR3 is CASSFFVGSGANVLTF. CDR3 nucleotide sequence: TGTGCCAGCAGCTTTTTCGTGGGATCTGGGGCCAACGTCCTGACTTTC.

The table lists this clonotype with a few counts. The rearrangement uses TRBV7-9 and TRBJ1-2; 7 bases are a match to TRBD1. Trimming took 5 bases from V and 2 from J; bases not matched to a gene: 11. The CDR3 runs to 16 residues. Per the germline V gene, CDR1 is SEHNR and CDR2 is FQNEAQ (reference sequence). CDR3 coding DNA: TGTGCCAGCAGCGGACTTGAGGGACAGACAAACTATGGCTACACCTTC. Its translation: CASSGLEGQTNYGYTF.

The chain employs TRBV20-1 and TRBJ2-1, with 14 bases matching TRBD2. The J call may be incorrect, as the DNA end agrees better with TRBJ2-7. Germline V gene lookup returns CDR1 DFQATT and CDR2 SNEGSKA (reference sequence). The CDR3 has 17 amino acids. This CDR3 reads CSARAPSGTSGSNEQYF. CDR3 coding DNA: TGCAGTGCTAGAGCACCATCTGGGACTAGCGGGAGTAATGAGCAGTACTTC.

This clonotype was seen only a few times. The chain links TRBV13 to TRBJ2-5; weak D call: TRBD1 (5 bases). The length of the CDR3 is 14 residues. V was cut by 5 bases and J by 5 bases, with 15 bases left in between. Germline loops: CDR1 PRHDT, CDR2 FYEKMQ (reference sequence). The CDR3 spells CASSSRQTRETQYF. CDR3 nucleotide sequence: TGTGCCAGCAGCAGCCGACAGACCAGGGAGACCCAGTACTTC.

This clonotype was counted only a few times. The chain employs TRBV10-3 and TRBJ1-5, with D uncertain. Germline assignment: CDR1 ENHRY and CDR2 SYGVKD. The germline V and J ends were trimmed by 7 bases and 6 bases, with 7 bases remaining between them. CDR3 length equals 11 residues. The CDR3 DNA follows: TGTGCCATCACCCTGAGTCAGCCCCAGCATTTT. Translating it yields CAITLSQPQHF.

This clonotype was seen repeatedly, ten times or more. This chain links TRBV5-1 with TRBJ2-1; D is ambiguous. V was shortened by 1 base and J by 5 bases, with 13 bases between the two germline ends. There are 15 residues in the CDR3. Germline V gene lookup returns CDR1 SGHRS and CDR2 YFSETQ. The CDR3 region has the DNA TGCGCCAGCAGCTTGCCCCCCCCAGGAGACAATGAGCAGTTCTTC. Its translation is CASSLPPPGDNEQFF.

The chain's CDR3 is CATSSGQPNQPQHF. The CDR3 DNA sequence: TGTGCCACCAGTTCCGGACAGCCAAATCAGCCCCAGCATTTT. The V and J genes are TRBV24-1 and TRBJ1-5, with D perhaps TRBD1 (6 bases). Per the germline V gene, CDR1 is KGHDR and CDR2 is SFDVKD. CDR3 length equals 14 residues. V dropped 6 bases and J dropped 4 bases, with 12 bases sitting between them.

This clonotype was counted ten times or more. This chain connects TRBV10-3 to TRBJ2-1, with 8 nucleotides matching TRBD2. CDR1 and CDR2 from the germline V gene are ENHRY and SYGVKD. The CDR3 covers 16 residues. Germline trimming cut 0 bases from V and 6 bases from J; bases unmatched to any gene: 7. The CDR3 DNA is TGTGCCATCAGTGAGTCGCCTAGCGGGTCGCTCAATGAGCAGTTCTTC. It yields the protein CAISESPSGSLNEQFF.

V gene TRBV6-5 combines with J gene TRBJ2-5; D unresolved. The CDR3 is 13 amino acids. The germline V and J ends were trimmed by 4 bases and 7 bases, with 13 bases remaining between them. Germline CDR1 reads MNHEY; CDR2 reads SVGAGI. Written as DNA, the CDR3 is TGTGCCAGCAGTTTTAGTGTAAGAGGGACCCAGTACTTC. Amino acid sequence: CASSFSVRGTQYF.

This clonotype came up a few times. The J gene is TRBJ2-3, the V gene TRBV5-1, with TRBD1 matching 11 bases. CDR1 is SGHRS, CDR2 YFSETQ, per germline. The J segment lost 5 bases and the V segment lost 4 bases, leaving 3 bases of the junction unmatched. The CDR3 is 14 amino acids. CDR3 sequence reads: CASSLDRGQDTQYF. CDR3 DNA: TGCGCCAGCAGCCTGGACAGGGGGCAAGATACGCAGTATTTT. The variable domain in full, with the rest retrieved from reference TRBV5-1 and TRBJ2-3, is KAGVTQTPRYLIKTRGQQVTLSCSPISGHRSVSWYQQTPGQGLQFLFEYFSETQRNKGNFPGRFSGRQFSNSRSEMNVSTLELGDSALYLCASSLDRGQDTQYFGPGTRLTVL.

This clonotype was detected only once. The genes are TRBV28 and TRBJ2-2; tentatively, D is TRBD1 (7 bases). V was shortened by 5 bases and J by 1 base, with 11 bases between the two germline ends. Germline lookup yields CDR1 MDHEN and CDR2 SYDVKM. The CDR3 is 15 amino acids. CDR3 in DNA: TGTGCCAGCAGTGGAGGGGACAGGAACACCGGGGAGCTGTTTTTT. This codes for CASSGGDRNTGELFF.

Of note for this clonotype: At one end, the junction sequence differs from germline, possibly due to a read error. V is TRBV9 and J is TRBJ2-2; D is ambiguous. Looked up from germline, CDR1 is SGDLS and CDR2 is YYNGEE. The CDR3 extends over 12 amino acids. CDR3 protein: CAGSPNTGELFF. DNA of the CDR3: TGTGCCGGCAGCCCGAACACCGGGGAGCTGTTTTTT.

The chain carries TRBV5-5 and TRBJ2-3; no reliable D call. Germline CDR1 is SGHKS and CDR2 is YYEKEE (reference sequence). V was pared by 0 bases and J by 5 bases, with 10 bases between. This CDR3 comprises 14 residues. CDR3 sequence (DNA): TGTGCCAGCAGCTTGGAGTTACGAGGAGATACGCAGTATTTT. This codes for CASSLELRGDTQYF.

About this clonotype itself: One base away lies a much larger clone, so this may be a sequencing read error. The chain has TRBV4-1 and TRBJ2-7, with TRBD2 identical over 7 bases. Unmatched junction bases numbered 5, after V lost 0 bases and J lost 6 bases. Germline CDR1 is MGHRA and CDR2 is YSYEKL. This CDR3 is built from 14 residues. CDR3 sequence: CASSQEGGSSEQYF. In nucleotides, the CDR3 is TGCGCCAGCAGCCAAGAGGGGGGGAGCTCCGAGCAGTACTTC.

This clonotype was recorded a few times. This chain joins TRBV10-2 and TRBJ1-4; D unclear. V was shortened by 10 bases and J by 7 bases, with 19 bases between the two germline ends. The germline V gene has CDR1 WSHSY and CDR2 SAAADI. The CDR3 sequence is 14 residues long. CDR3 region: CAISDARWGEKLFF. Written as DNA, the CDR3 is TGCGCCATTTCAGATGCCCGATGGGGTGAAAAACTGTTTTTT.

This clonotype was counted a few times. The chain couples TRBV18 to TRBJ2-1; 7 positions match TRBD1. J was trimmed by 4 bases and V by 4 bases; bases with no gene match: 7. The CDR3 extends over 15 amino acids. Germline V gene sequence: CDR1 KGHSH, CDR2 LQKENI. The CDR3 region is CASSRGGQSYNEQFF. Written as DNA, the CDR3 is TGTGCCAGCTCACGTGGGGGACAGAGTTACAATGAGCAGTTCTTC.

The sample holds many counts of this clonotype. CDR3 coding DNA: TGCAGCGTTCGGACTTCGACTAGCGGGAGTCGGCAGTTCTTC. It encodes CSVRTSTSGSRQFF. V and J are TRBV29-1 and TRBJ2-1; 12 bases are shared with TRBD2. CDR3 size: 14 residues. Per the germline V gene, CDR1 is SQVTM and CDR2 is ANQGSEA. V was pared by 5 bases and J by 12 bases, with 11 bases of the junction left unmatched.

This clonotype was found once. The V call is TRBV12-3 or TRBV12-4, the J call TRBJ1-1; unclear D gene. This CDR3 has 15 residues. Trimming took 0 bases from V and 3 from J, leaving 11 bases between them. For the CDR3, the DNA is TGTGCCAGCAGTTTAGCGCGAGGAGGGTACACTGAAGCTTTCTTT. It translates to CASSLARGGYTEAFF.

In this sample, this clonotype turned up a few times. This chain joins TRBV6-6 and TRBJ2-5; D possibly corresponds to TRBD1 (6 bases). CDR3 length: 15 residues. Trimming stripped 2 bases from V and 4 bases from J, with 14 bases between. Germline values: CDR1 MNHNY, CDR2 SVGAGI (reference sequence). The CDR3 DNA follows: TGTGCCAGCAGTTACGAGGACAGCACTCTAGAGACCCAGTACTTC. It yields the protein CASSYEDSTLETQYF.

The chain recombines TRBV12-3 or TRBV12-4 with TRBJ2-1; TRBD2 matches at 8 bases. The CDR3 contains 13 residues. The V and J ends lost 3 bases and 9 bases, in that order; junction bases with no gene match: 4. CDR3 residues: CASSLASGSEQFF. CDR3 bases: TGTGCCAGCAGTTTGGCGAGCGGGAGTGAGCAGTTCTTC.

The chain couples TRBV6-6 to TRBJ2-7; no firm D call. Germline V lookup: CDR1 MNHNY, CDR2 SVGAGI (reference sequence). The V end lost 5 bases, the J end lost 1 base, and 12 bases lay between the germline ends. The CDR3 length is 14 residues. The CDR3 sequence is CASSPRRFSYEQYF. CDR3 sequence (DNA): TGTGCCAGCAGTCCCCGCAGGTTTTCCTACGAGCAGTACTTC.

Worth noting for this clonotype: It may be a read error: a sequence one base away is much more abundant. The gene calls are TRBV20-1 and TRBJ2-4; 9 bases align to TRBD2. The end of the DNA aligns better with TRBJ2-7, so the J call may be wrong. Germline-derived CDR1 and CDR2 are DFQATT and SNEGSKA (reference sequence). The CDR3 runs to 14 residues. CDR3 nucleotide sequence: TGCAGTGCTAGTGAGCTAGCGGGACCCTGCGAGCAGTACTTC. Translation: CSASELAGPCEQYF.

CDR3 nucleotides: TGTGCCAGCAGCCACTCAGGGTGGTACGAGCAGTACTTC. Its translation: CASSHSGWYEQYF. The rearrangement uses TRBV14 and TRBJ2-7, with a possible D match to TRBD1 (5 bases). In germline, CDR1 is SGHDN, CDR2 FVKESK. With 3 bases removed from V and 4 bases from J, the gap between germline ends came to 10 bases. The CDR3 is 13 amino acids.

The chain carries TRBV6-1 and TRBJ2-3; 15 bases agree with TRBD2. CDR3 length equals 17 residues. Germline CDR1 reads MNHNS; CDR2 reads SASEGT. V lost 8 bases, J lost 5 bases, and 11 bases stayed unmatched. CDR3 amino acids: CASGGLGLAGGGDTQYF. CDR3 bases: TGTGCCAGCGGGGGTTTGGGACTAGCGGGGGGAGGAGATACGCAGTATTTT.

This clonotype was seen at least ten times. The J gene is TRBJ2-3, the V gene TRBV5-1; 9 bases line up with TRBD2. Germline V gene sequence: CDR1 SGHRS, CDR2 YFSETQ. CDR3 size: 14 residues. Trimming cost V 4 bases and J 6 bases; bases outside gene matches: 6. The CDR3 loop is CASSPGTSRDTQYF. The CDR3 region has the DNA TGCGCCAGCAGCCCAGGGACTAGCAGGGATACGCAGTATTTT.